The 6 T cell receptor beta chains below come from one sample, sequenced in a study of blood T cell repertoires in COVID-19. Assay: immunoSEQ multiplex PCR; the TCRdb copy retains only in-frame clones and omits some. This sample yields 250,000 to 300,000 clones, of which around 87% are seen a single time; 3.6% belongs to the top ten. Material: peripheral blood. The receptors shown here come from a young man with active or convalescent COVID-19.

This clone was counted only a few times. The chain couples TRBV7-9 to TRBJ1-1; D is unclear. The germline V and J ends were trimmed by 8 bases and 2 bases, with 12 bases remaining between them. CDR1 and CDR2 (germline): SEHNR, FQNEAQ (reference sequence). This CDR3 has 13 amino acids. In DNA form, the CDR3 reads TGTGCCAGCCACGGCGGCCTTAACACTGAAGCTTTCTTT. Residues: CASHGGLNTEAFF.

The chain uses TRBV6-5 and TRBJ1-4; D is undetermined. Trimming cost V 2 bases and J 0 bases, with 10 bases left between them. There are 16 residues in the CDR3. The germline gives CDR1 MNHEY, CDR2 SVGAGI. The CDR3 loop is CASSYDLAATNEKLFF. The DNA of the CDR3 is TGTGCCAGCAGTTACGATTTGGCCGCAACTAATGAAAAACTGTTTTTT.

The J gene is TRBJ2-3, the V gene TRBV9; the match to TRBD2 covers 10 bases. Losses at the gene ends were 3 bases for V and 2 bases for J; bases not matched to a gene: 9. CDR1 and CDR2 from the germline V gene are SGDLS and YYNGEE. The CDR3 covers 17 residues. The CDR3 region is CASSAPLAGGATDTQYF. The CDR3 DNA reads TGTGCCAGCAGCGCGCCATTAGCGGGGGGAGCCACAGATACGCAGTATTTT.

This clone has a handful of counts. The CDR3 bases are TGTGCCAGCTCACCACTAGGAGCCTCCTACGAGCAGTACTTC. It translates to CASSPLGASYEQYF. The rearrangement joins TRBV18 to TRBJ2-7; D is undetermined. The CDR3 sequence is 14 residues long. The V and J ends lost 1 base and 0 bases respectively, with 7 bases between them. The germline CDR1 and CDR2 sequences are KGHSH and LQKENI.

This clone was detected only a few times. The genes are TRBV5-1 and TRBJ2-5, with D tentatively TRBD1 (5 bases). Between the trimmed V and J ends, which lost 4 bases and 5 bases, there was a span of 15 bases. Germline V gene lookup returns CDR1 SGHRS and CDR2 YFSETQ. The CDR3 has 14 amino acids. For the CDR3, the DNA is TGCGCCAGCAGCCCCAAAGGGGCAAGGGAGACCCAGTACTTC. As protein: CASSPKGARETQYF.

For the CDR3, the DNA is TGTGCCAGCTCACCAGATACTCGGGACACTGAAGCTTTCTTT. Protein: CASSPDTRDTEAFF. The V call is TRBV18, the J call TRBJ1-1; D ambiguous. Trimming removed 2 bases from V and 3 bases from J, with 10 bases in between. Germline V CDR1 and CDR2: KGHSH, LQKENI. The CDR3 has 14 amino acids.